These 17 T cell receptor beta chains share one sample of origin, sequenced in a study of blood T cell repertoires in COVID-19 (dated by TCRdb to about 2020). The method was the immunoSEQ multiplex PCR assay. The source is immuneACCESS, and TCRdb retained only in-frame sequences with V and J called. Part of the clones is not carried over; for the studies checked, unresolved V genes explain less than half of this, and the remainder is unexplained. This sample holds about 400,000 clones; approximately 90% were observed only once. The ten largest clones take up 10% of the sample. What was sequenced was PBMCs or T cells enriched from blood (not recorded which). The receptors originated from a woman between 50 and 59 years old who had recovered from COVID-19.

V is TRBV27 and J is TRBJ1-2; D might be TRBD1 (5 bases). V was shortened by 5 bases and J by 7 bases, with 11 bases between the two germline ends. Germline CDR1 MNHEY, CDR2 SMNVEV (reference sequence). The CDR3 covers 12 residues. CDR3 region: CASSSTGRGYTF. DNA of the CDR3: TGTGCCAGCAGTAGCACAGGTCGTGGCTACACCTTC.

J is TRBJ1-3 and V is TRBV27; weak D call: TRBD1 (6 bases). The V gene lost 6 bases and the J gene lost 0 bases, with 12 bases spanning the gap. The V gene's germline CDR1 is MNHEY and CDR2 SMNVEV (reference sequence). The CDR3 runs to 15 residues. CDR3 nucleotide sequence: TGTGCCAGCAGATCTACAGGGAGCTCTGGAAACACCATATATTTT. It specifies CASRSTGSSGNTIYF.

The V gene is TRBV19, the J gene TRBJ1-5; tentatively, D is TRBD1 (5 bases). The V and J ends lost 6 bases and 2 bases respectively, with 14 bases between them. CDR1 is LNHDA and CDR2 is SQIVND in the germline V gene (reference sequence). The CDR3 consists of 15 residues. CDR3 sequence: CASRKRGEGNQPQHF. DNA of the CDR3: TGTGCCAGTAGAAAAAGGGGTGAAGGCAATCAGCCCCAGCATTTT.

CDR3 DNA sequence: TGCGCCAGCAGCGGACAGGGCTCGGGATTAGAGACCCAGTACTTC. Residues: CASSGQGSGLETQYF. The gene calls are TRBV5-1 and TRBJ2-5, with 8 bases identical to TRBD1. J gave up 4 bases and V 4 bases, and 9 bases lay outside the gene matches. Germline V gives CDR1 SGHRS, CDR2 YFSETQ. The CDR3 covers 15 residues.

The rearrangement links TRBV15 to TRBJ1-3, with D perhaps TRBD1 (5 bases). The CDR3 consists of 15 residues. CDR1 is LNHNV and CDR2 is YYDKDF in the germline V gene (reference sequence). V was shortened by 5 bases and J by 0 bases, with 11 bases between the two germline ends. CDR3 bases: TGTGCCACCAGCGGCAGGGTTCCCTCTGGAAACACCATATATTTT. Translation: CATSGRVPSGNTIYF.

This clone has just one count. This chain links TRBV2 with TRBJ1-3; no firm D call. V was shortened by 6 bases and J by 1 base, with 10 bases between the two germline ends. Germline CDR1 is SNHLY and CDR2 is FYNNEI. CDR3 length: 14 residues. CDR3 nucleotide sequence: TGTGCCAGCAGCCAACTCGCGTCTGGAAACACCATATATTTT. The encoded protein is CASSQLASGNTIYF.

The V and J genes are TRBV7-9 and TRBJ1-6; possible D gene TRBD1, 6 bases. V lost 5 bases to trimming and J lost 3 bases, with 17 bases between them. The V gene's germline CDR1 is SEHNR and CDR2 FQNEAQ (reference sequence). CDR3 size: 17 residues. The CDR3 sequence: CASSLPDDRIYNSPLHF. The DNA of the CDR3 is TGTGCCAGCAGCCTCCCCGACGACAGGATCTATAATTCACCCCTCCACTTT.

The V gene is TRBV4-1, the J gene TRBJ2-1; 10 positions agree with TRBD1. In germline, CDR1 is MGHRA, CDR2 YSYEKL. The CDR3 has 16 amino acids. Losses at the gene ends were 5 bases for V and 1 base for J; bases not matched to a gene: 5. In DNA, the CDR3 is TGCGCCAGCAGCGGGACAGGGGCGGTTTCCTACAATGAGCAGTTCTTC. It is translated as CASSGTGAVSYNEQFF.

The gene calls are TRBV20-1 and TRBJ1-1, with no clear D. The V end was cut by 4 bases, the J end by 2 bases, with 11 bases between. This CDR3 contains 13 residues. Germline V gene sequence: CDR1 DFQATT, CDR2 SNEGSKA (reference sequence). CDR3 bases: TGCAGTGCTAATGAGCAGTTTAACACTGAAGCTTTCTTT. Amino acid sequence: CSANEQFNTEAFF.

This clone was observed once. The chain has TRBV30 and TRBJ1-3, with D possibly TRBD1 on 6 matching bases. The V gene's germline CDR1 is GTSNPN and CDR2 SVGIG (reference sequence). The CDR3 totals 14 residues. The ends were cut back, 5 bases at V and 5 bases at J, with 16 bases in the middle. The CDR3 protein is CAWVRQGRRNTIYF. CDR3 bases: TGTGCCTGGGTCCGGCAGGGGCGGCGAAACACCATATATTTT.

The chain recombines TRBV7-9 with TRBJ2-2; 8 bases line up with TRBD2. The CDR3 totals 16 residues. J gave up 5 bases and V 5 bases, and 10 bases lay outside the gene matches. Germline V CDR1 and CDR2: SEHNR, FQNEAQ (reference sequence). CDR3 in amino acids: CASSQLPAGVTGELFF. The CDR3 nucleotides are TGTGCCAGCAGCCAGCTCCCAGCGGGGGTAACCGGGGAGCTGTTTTTT.

The sample holds many counts of this clone. The V call is TRBV29-1, the J call TRBJ1-1, with unresolved D. Trimming took off 4 bases at V and 6 bases at J, with 12 bases between the two ends. CDR3 size: 12 residues. Germline values: CDR1 SQVTM, CDR2 ANQGSEA. CDR3: CSVAVRGSEAFF. The CDR3 bases are TGCAGCGTTGCGGTCAGAGGCTCTGAAGCTTTCTTT.

This chain joins TRBV7-2 and TRBJ1-1, with D maybe TRBD1 (5 bases). Per the germline V gene, CDR1 is SGHTA and CDR2 is FQGNSA. The CDR3 has 14 residues. V lost 6 bases, J lost 1 base, and 12 bases lay in between. The CDR3 here is CASSPAGPNTEAFF. The DNA of the CDR3 is TGTGCCAGCAGTCCCGCGGGGCCGAACACTGAAGCTTTCTTT.

The chain has TRBV4-1 and TRBJ1-2; D is possibly TRBD1 (5 bases). The V end was cut by 4 bases, the J end by 3 bases, with 30 bases between. This CDR3 is built from 20 residues. Germline V gives CDR1 MGHRA, CDR2 YSYEKL. The CDR3 is CASSRAVGRTNFGGDYGYTF. The CDR3 DNA reads as TGCGCCAGCAGCCGGGCCGTAGGACGGACCAACTTCGGAGGGGACTATGGCTACACCTTC.

The chain combines TRBV30 with TRBJ1-5; D gene ambiguous. V was trimmed by 0 bases and J by 4 bases, leaving 13 bases between them. This CDR3 is 15 amino acids long. CDR1 GTSNPN and CDR2 SVGIG come from the germline V gene (reference sequence). CDR3 in DNA: TGTGCCTGGAGTGTACGGAGCCCTGGGAATCAGCCCCAGCATTTT. Its translation is CAWSVRSPGNQPQHF.

The V call is TRBV2, the J call TRBJ1-3, with TRBD1 as a possible D gene (5 bases). V was shortened by 6 bases and J by 4 bases, with 16 bases between the two germline ends. Germline assignment: CDR1 SNHLY and CDR2 FYNNEI. The CDR3 covers 15 residues. In DNA form, the CDR3 reads TGTGCCAGCAGGGACACAGGTCTCAGCGGAAACACCATATATTTT. Translating it yields CASRDTGLSGNTIYF.

V gene TRBV7-8 combines with J gene TRBJ2-5; D might be TRBD2 (7 bases). Germline V gene lookup returns CDR1 SGHVS and CDR2 FQNEAQ. CDR3 length equals 19 residues. V lost 10 bases, J lost 1 base, and 31 bases lay in between. CDR3 bases: TGTGCCATTTTTTTTCTTGGCGGGGGACATACCGTGCCCCAAGAGACCCAGTACTTC. Amino acids: CAIFFLGGGHTVPQETQYF.